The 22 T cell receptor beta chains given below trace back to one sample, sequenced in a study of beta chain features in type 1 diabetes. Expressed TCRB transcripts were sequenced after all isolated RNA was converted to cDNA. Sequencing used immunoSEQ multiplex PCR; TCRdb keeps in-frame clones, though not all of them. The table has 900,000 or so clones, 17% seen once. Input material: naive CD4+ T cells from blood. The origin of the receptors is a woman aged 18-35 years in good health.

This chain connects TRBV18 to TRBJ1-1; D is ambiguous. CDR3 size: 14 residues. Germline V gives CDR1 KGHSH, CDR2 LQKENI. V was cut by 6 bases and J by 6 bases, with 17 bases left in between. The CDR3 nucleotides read TGTGCCAGCTCGCGAGATTCCTACTCAGCTGAAGCTTTCTTT. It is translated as CASSRDSYSAEAFF.

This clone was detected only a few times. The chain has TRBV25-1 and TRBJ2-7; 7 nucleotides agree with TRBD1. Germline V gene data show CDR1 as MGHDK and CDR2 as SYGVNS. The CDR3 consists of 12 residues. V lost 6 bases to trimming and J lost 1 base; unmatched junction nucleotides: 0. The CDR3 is CASSRGSYEQYF. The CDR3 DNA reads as TGTGCCAGCAGCAGGGGGTCCTACGAGCAGTACTTC.

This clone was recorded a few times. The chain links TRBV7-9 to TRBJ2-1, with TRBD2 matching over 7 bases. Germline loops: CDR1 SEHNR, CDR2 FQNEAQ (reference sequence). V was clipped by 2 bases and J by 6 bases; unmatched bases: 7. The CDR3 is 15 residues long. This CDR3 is CASSLWSGGSNEQFF. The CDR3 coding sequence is TGTGCCAGCAGCTTATGGTCGGGAGGAAGCAATGAGCAGTTCTTC.

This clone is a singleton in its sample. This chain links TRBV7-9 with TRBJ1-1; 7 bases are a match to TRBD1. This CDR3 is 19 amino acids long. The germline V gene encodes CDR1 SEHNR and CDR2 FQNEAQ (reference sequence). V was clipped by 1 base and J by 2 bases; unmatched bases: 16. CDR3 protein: CASSLVPGTEEYTNTEAFF. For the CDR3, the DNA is TGTGCCAGCAGCTTAGTTCCCGGGACAGAAGAGTACACTAACACTGAAGCTTTCTTT.

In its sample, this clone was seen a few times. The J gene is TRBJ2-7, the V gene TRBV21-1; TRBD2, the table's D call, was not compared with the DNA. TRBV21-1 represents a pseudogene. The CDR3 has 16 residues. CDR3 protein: CASTATGFFLSYEQYF. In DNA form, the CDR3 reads TGTGCCAGCACCGCTACGGGGTTTTTCCTTTCCTACGAGCAGTACTTC.

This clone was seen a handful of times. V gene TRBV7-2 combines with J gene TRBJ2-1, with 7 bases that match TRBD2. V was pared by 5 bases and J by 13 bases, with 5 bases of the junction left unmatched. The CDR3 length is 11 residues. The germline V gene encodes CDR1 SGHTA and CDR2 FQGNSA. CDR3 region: CASSRGETQFF. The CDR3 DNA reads TGTGCCAGCAGCCGGGGGGAGACCCAGTTCTTC.

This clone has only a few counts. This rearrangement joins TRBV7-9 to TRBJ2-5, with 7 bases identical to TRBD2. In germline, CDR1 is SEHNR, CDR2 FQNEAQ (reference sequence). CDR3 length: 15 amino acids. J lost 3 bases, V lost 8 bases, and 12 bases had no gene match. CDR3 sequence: CASLTSGTKKETQYF. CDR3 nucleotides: TGTGCCAGCCTCACCTCCGGGACTAAGAAAGAGACCCAGTACTTC. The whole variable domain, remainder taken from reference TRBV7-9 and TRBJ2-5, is DTGVSQNPRHKITKRGQNVTFRCDPISEHNRLYWYRQTLGQGPEFLTYFQNEAQLEKSRLLSDRFSAERPKGSFSTLEIQRTEQGDSAMYLCASLTSGTKKETQYFGPGTRLLVL.

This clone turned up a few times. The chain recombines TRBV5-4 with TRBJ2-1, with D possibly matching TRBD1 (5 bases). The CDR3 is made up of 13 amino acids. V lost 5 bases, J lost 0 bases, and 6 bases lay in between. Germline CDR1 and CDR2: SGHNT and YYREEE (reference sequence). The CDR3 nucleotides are TGTGCCAGCAGTGACAGCTCCTACAATGAGCAGTTCTTC. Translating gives CASSDSSYNEQFF.

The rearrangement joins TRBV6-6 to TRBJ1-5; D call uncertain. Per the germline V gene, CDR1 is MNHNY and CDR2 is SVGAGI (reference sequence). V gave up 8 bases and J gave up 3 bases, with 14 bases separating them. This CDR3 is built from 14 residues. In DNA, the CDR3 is TGTGCCAGCTGCCGGCAGGTCAACAATCAGCCCCAGCATTTT. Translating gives CASCRQVNNQPQHF.

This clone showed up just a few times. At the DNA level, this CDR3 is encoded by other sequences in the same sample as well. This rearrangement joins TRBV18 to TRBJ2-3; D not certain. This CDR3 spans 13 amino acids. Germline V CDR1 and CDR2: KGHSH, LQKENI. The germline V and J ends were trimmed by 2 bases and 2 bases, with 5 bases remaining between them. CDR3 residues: CASSPDLTDTQYF. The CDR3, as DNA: TGTGCCAGCTCACCAGATCTCACAGATACGCAGTATTTT.

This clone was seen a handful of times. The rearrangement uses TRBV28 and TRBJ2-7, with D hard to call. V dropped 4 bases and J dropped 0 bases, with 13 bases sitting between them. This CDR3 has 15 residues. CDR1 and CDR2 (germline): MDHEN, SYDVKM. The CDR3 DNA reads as TGTGCCAGCAGTTCTCTCGGGTTAAGCTCCTACGAGCAGTACTTC. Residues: CASSSLGLSSYEQYF.

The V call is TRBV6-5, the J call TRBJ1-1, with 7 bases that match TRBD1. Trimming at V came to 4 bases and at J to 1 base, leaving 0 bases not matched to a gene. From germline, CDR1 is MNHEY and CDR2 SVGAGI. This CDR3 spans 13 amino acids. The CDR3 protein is CASSWTGNTEAFF. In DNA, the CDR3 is TGTGCCAGCAGTTGGACAGGGAACACTGAAGCTTTCTTT.

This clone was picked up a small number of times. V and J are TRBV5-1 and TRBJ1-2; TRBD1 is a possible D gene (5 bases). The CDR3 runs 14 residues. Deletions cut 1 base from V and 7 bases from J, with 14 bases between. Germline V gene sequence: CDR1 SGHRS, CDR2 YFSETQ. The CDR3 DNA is TGCGCCAGCAGCTTGACCAAGGGGCAAGCTGGCTACACCTTC. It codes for CASSLTKGQAGYTF. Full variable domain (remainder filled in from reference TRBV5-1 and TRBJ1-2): KAGVTQTPRYLIKTRGQQVTLSCSPISGHRSVSWYQQTPGQGLQFLFEYFSETQRNKGNFPGRFSGRQFSNSRSEMNVSTLELGDSALYLCASSLTKGQAGYTFGSGTRLTVV.

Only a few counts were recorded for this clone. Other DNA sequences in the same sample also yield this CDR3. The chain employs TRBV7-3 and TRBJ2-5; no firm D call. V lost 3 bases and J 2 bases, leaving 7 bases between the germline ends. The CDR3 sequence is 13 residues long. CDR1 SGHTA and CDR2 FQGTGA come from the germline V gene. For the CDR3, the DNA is TGTGCCAGCAGCTTTGGGCAGCAAGAGACCCAGTACTTC. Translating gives CASSFGQQETQYF.

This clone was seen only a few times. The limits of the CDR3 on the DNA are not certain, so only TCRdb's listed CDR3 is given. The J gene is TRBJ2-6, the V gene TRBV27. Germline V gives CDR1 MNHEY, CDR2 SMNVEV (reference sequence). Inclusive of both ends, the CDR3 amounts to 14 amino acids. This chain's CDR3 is CASSLGMGANVLTF.

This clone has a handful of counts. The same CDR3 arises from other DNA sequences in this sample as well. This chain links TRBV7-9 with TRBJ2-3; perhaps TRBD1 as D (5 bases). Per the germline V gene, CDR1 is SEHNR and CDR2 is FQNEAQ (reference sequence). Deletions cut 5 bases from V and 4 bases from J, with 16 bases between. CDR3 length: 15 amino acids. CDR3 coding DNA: TGTGCCAGCAGCGTAATCGGACAAAGATCAGATACGCAGTATTTT. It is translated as CASSVIGQRSDTQYF.

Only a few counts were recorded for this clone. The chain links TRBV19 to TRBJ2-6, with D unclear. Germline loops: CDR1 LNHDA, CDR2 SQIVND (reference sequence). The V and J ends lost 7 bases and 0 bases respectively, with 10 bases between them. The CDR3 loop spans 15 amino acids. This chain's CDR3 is CASNNGFSGANVLTF. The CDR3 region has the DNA TGTGCCAGTAATAACGGTTTCTCTGGGGCCAACGTCCTGACTTTC.

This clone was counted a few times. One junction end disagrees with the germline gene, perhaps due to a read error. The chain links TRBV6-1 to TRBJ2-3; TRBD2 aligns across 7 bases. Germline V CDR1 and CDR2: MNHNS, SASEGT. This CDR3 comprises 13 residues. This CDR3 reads CASSETSRDTQYF. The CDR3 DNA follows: TGTGCCAGCAGTGAGACTAGCAGAGATACGCAGTATTTT.

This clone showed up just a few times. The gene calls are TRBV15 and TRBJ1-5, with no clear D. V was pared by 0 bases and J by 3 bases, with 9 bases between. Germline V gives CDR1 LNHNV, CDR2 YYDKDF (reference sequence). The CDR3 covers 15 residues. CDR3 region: CATSRDNGPNQPQHF. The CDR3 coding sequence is TGTGCCACCAGCAGAGATAACGGACCCAATCAGCCCCAGCATTTT.

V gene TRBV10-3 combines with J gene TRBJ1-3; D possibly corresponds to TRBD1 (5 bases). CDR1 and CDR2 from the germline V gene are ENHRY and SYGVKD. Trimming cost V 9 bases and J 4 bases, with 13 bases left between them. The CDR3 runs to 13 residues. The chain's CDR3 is CAISGVSGNTIYF. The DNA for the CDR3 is TGTGCCATTTCGGGGGTTTCGGGAAACACCATATATTTT.

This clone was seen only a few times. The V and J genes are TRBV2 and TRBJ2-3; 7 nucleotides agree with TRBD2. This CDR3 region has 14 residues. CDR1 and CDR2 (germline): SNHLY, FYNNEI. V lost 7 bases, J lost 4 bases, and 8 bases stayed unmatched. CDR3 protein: CASNDPSGADTQYF. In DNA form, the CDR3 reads TGTGCCAGCAACGACCCCAGCGGGGCAGATACGCAGTATTTT.

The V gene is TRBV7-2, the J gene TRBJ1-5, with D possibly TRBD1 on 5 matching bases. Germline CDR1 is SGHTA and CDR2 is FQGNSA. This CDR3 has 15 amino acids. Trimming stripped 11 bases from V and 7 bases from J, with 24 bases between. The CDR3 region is CACSLGGRAGQPQHF. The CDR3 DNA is TGTGCCTGCTCGCTAGGAGGCAGGGCGGGCCAGCCCCAGCATTTT.